This TCR beta chain was found in a study of T cell responses to AZD1222 COVID-19 vaccine (dated by TCRdb to about 2021). Background on the whole study: AZD1222 recipients whose second dose came at about 4 weeks and those whose second dose came at about 12 weeks were combined into one group, since spike-specific TCR depth and breadth did not differ between the two schedules. Trial participants were enrolled by age into 18-55, 56-69 and 70-plus year subgroups, with around 150, 28 and 57 TCR-sequenced participants respectively. TCR sequencing was performed for 230 to 250 trial participants, of whom around 200 were given two doses of AZD1222 and about 25 were given two doses of MenACWY control vaccine.

Looking up the germline V gene yields CDR1 MNHEY and CDR2 SVGAGI. The CDR3 numbers 14 residues from cysteine through phenylalanine. Only CDR3 DNA is held: 42 bases, read in frame from base 1. Trimmed from V: 7 bases; trimmed from J: 5 bases; junction bases lacking a gene match: 10. Sample time point, as interpreted from the label and publication: baseline before first vaccination. Samples from vaccinated people were obtained from the UK trials COV001 and COV002, which included a single-blind randomized controlled phase 2/3 trial of AZD1222 (ChAdOx1 nCoV-19) in healthy adults. For TCRbeta chain sequencing, PBMC samples were collected from trial participants at day 0 and at day 28 after the second dose. On this clone itself: This receptor's antigen is unknown. No base qualities exist here, and no much larger clone lies one base off it.

The CDR3 regions of human TCRbeta chains were analyzed by immunosequencing. Per the authors' processing: Repertoire TCRs were matched against a reference library of SARS-CoV-2-specific TCRs generated with the MIRA antigen-specificity platform. Breadth was defined as the fraction of unique TCRs that were SARS-CoV-2-associated. Depth was defined as the fraction of total T cells that were SARS-CoV-2-associated. Each spike-specific TCR was assigned to its reactive spike region and to a CD4 or CD8 class using the MIRA data. Log10-transformed breadth and depth values were compared by one-way ANOVA with Sidak's multiple comparisons tests. This is the immuneACCESS table as TCRdb keeps it, with only in-frame sequences that have V and J called. A part of the clones is gone; compared with another copy, unresolved V genes explain less than half, and the rest is unexplained. That table supplies the V and J calls and clone size; D and trimming were determined from the DNA. Here the sample has some 130,000 clones; approximately 90% occur a single time. The biggest ten clones account for 1.9% of the sample.

The full study reports these points: The 56-69-year group was small, and its depth increase did not reach significance, likely because of low power. Because no samples from the day 14 peak response were available, repertoires could be characterized only after the peak T cell response. Participants were mostly white British and included more females than males, and it was suggested by the authors that clonal diversity may have been underestimated. Reportedly, almost half of the unique spike-specific TCRs recognized epitopes lying outside the regions that are mutated in the B.1.351 and B.1.1.7 variants. Conclusions about previously exposed vaccinees are limited, since just six or seven AZD1222 recipients were seropositive for SARS-CoV-2 at baseline. A significant rise in spike-specific TCR breadth and depth was observed after two AZD1222 doses relative to day 0 and relative to MenACWY recipients. The whole spike protein was spanned by vaccine-associated CD4 TCRs, and dominant responses were seen in regions 160-218 and 743-854.

The source was peripheral blood, collected on day 0 of AZD1222 vaccination. This receptor was identified in an adult in good health. This chain joins TRBV6-5 to TRBJ1-1; TRBD1 aligns with 7 central bases. The DNA is TGTGCCAGCAACCCCCGAGGGGGCCCTACTGAAGCTTTCTTT. This sequence encodes CASNPRGGPTEAFF.